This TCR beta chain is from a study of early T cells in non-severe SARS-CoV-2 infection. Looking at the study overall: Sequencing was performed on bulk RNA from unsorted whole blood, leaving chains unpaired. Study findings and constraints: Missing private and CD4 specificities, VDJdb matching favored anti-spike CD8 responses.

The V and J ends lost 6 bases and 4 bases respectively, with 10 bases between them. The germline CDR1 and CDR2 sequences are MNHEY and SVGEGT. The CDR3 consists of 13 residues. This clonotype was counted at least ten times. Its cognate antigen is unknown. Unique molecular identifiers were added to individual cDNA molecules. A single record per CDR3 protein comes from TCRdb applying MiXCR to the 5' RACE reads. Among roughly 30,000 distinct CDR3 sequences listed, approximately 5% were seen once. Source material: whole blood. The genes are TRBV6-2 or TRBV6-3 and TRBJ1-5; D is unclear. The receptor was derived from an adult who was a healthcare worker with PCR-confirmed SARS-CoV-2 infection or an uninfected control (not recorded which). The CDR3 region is CASSTDENQPQHF. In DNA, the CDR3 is TGTGCCAGCAGCACGGACGAAAATCAGCCCCAGCATTTT.